This T cell receptor beta chain is from a study of vaccination and CD4 T cells after COVID-19. This clonotype has only a few counts. The antigen is unknown. Trimming left V 3 bases short and J 0 bases short, with 6 bases between. This CDR3 has 14 residues. Germline V lookup: CDR1 DFQATT, CDR2 SNEGSKA (reference sequence). Cultured CD4+ T-cell DNA underwent Oncomine TCR Beta short-read sequencing. MiXCR was run by TCRdb on the PCR reads, yielding one entry per CDR3 protein. The sample contains 25,000 to 30,000 distinct CDR3 sequences, around 33% of which appear only once. Indicated time point: late sampling 161 to 241 days after vaccination in three convalescent patients. Treatment in this sample: roughly 10-day PBMC culture with coronavirus spike peptide pools or control peptides (ViraFEST assay).

This specimen was CD4+ T cells from blood, cultured in vitro, taken about 7 months after SARS-CoV-2 vaccination. The receptor was derived from a human donor who had recovered from COVID-19. The chain uses TRBV20-1 and TRBJ2-6; D gene uncertain. CDR3 DNA sequence: TGCAGTGCTAGTTTGAGCTCTGGGGCCAACGTCCTGACTTTC. Amino acid sequence: CSASLSSGANVLTF.